This T cell receptor beta chain was sequenced in a study of cytomegalovirus exposure and HLA in healthy donors. A remark on this clone: Its matching antigen is unknown.

CDR1 and CDR2 (germline): SGHAT, FQNNGV. This CDR3 has 15 residues. V lost 6 bases, J lost 0 bases, and 14 bases lay in between. Nominally healthy donors provided the samples, though records likely missed some immune exposures. Use of 60 Vbeta and 13 Jbeta primers characterized the PCR. The protocol was immunoSEQ multiplex PCR, while the TCRdb copy is restricted to in-frame clones and leaves out a portion. Of about 99,000 clones listed, 76% are singletons. Findings and limits, study-wide: HLA restriction was apparent for most CMV-associated TCR beta chains in a later analysis. Analysis performed later found 16,951 TCR beta sequences associated with HLA alleles at 0.05 false discovery rate.

Material for sequencing was PBMCs. The source is a young woman in good health and CMV-seropositive. This rearrangement joins TRBV11-2 to TRBJ2-5; TRBD2 is a possible D gene (5 bases). The CDR3 DNA follows: TGTGCCAGCAGGCCACTAGGGTCCTACCAAGAGACCCAGTACTTC. Protein sequence: CASRPLGSYQETQYF.